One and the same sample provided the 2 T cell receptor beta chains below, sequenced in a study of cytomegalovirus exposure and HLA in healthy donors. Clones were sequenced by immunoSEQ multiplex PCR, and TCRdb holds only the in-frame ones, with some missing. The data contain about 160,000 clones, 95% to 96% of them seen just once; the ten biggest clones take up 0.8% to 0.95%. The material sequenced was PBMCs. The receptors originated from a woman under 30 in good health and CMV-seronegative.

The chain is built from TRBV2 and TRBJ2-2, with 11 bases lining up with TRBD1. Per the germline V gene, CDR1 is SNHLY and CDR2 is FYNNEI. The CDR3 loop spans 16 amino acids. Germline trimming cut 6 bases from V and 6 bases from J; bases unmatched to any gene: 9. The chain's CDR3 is CASRPSGTGGSGELFF. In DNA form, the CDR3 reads TGTGCCAGCAGGCCCTCCGGGACAGGGGGGTCCGGGGAGCTGTTTTTT.

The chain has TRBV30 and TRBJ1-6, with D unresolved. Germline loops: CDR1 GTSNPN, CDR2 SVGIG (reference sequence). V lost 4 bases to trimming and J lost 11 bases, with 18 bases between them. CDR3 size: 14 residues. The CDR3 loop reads CAWTPAELITPLHF. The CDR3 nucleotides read TGTGCCTGGACCCCCGCGGAACTAATAACACCCCTCCACTTT.